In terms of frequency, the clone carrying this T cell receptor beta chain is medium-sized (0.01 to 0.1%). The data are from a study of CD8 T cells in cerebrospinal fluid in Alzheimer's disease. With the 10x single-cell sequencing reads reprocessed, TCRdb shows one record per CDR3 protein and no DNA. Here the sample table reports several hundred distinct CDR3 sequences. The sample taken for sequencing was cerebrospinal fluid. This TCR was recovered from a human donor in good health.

This chain's CDR3 is CASKNGGADTGELFF. J is TRBJ2-2 and V is TRBV2; TCRdb's D call of TRBD2 is untestable without DNA. Germline V CDR1 and CDR2: SNHLY, FYNNEI. The CDR3 is 15 amino acids.